This note documents a single T cell receptor (beta chain) sequence. Its specificity is unknown. This sample is part of a study of T cell responses to AZD1222 COVID-19 vaccine. General study results and limits: Reports indicate that nearly half of spike-specific TCRs are directed at unmutated variant regions. Females made up more of the donors, who were largely white British, and clonal diversity may have come out too low. Receipt of two AZD1222 doses was followed by a rise in Spike-specific TCR breadth and depth. Seropositive at baseline were only a handful of AZD1222 recipients.

The CDR3 extends over 15 amino acids. The junction had 5 bases not matched to a gene; V was cut back by 0 bases and J by 5 bases. Germline CDR1 and CDR2: SGHNT and YYREEE (reference sequence). Assay: immunoSEQ multiplex PCR; the TCRdb copy retains only in-frame clones and omits some. This sample has some 95,000 clones, with 89% found just once. The sequence came from an adult in good health. This chain uses TRBV5-4 with TRBJ2-7, with 10 bases fitting TRBD2. The sample in question was peripheral blood, obtained on day 0 of MenACWY control vaccination. Here the CDR3 DNA reads TGTGCCAGCAGCTTGGTAGGACTAGCGGCTAACGAGCAGTACTTC. Its protein product is CASSLVGLAANEQYF.